These 12 T cell receptor beta chains were sequenced from one sample in a study of blood T cell repertoires in COVID-19. Profiling relied on immunoSEQ multiplex PCR, and the TCRdb table lists in-frame clones only, not all of them. This table holds roughly 200,000 clones, 65% to 90% found once. Sequencing input: PBMCs or T cells enriched from blood (not recorded which). The receptor set was obtained from an older woman with acute COVID-19.

The chain employs TRBV19 and TRBJ2-3, with D possibly being TRBD2 (6 bases). The CDR3 has 15 residues. CDR1 is LNHDA, CDR2 SQIVND, per germline (reference sequence). The ends were cut back, 10 bases at V and 1 base at J, with 18 bases in the middle. CDR3 nucleotide sequence: TGTGCCAAGCCCCCAGATAGCGGATGCACAGATACGCAGTATTTT. It encodes CAKPPDSGCTDTQYF.

V is TRBV7-9 and J is TRBJ1-3, with 7 bases identical to TRBD1. CDR1 and CDR2 (germline): SEHNR, FQNEAQ (reference sequence). The CDR3 extends over 19 amino acids. The V gene end was trimmed by 5 bases and the J gene end by 0 bases; junction bases not matched to a gene: 16. The CDR3 spells CASSHPGTESKNSGNTIYF. The CDR3 DNA reads TGTGCCAGCAGCCATCCCGGGACAGAAAGCAAAAACTCTGGAAACACCATATATTTT.

V is TRBV7-2 and J is TRBJ1-5; D perhaps matches TRBD1 (6 bases). Germline V gene lookup returns CDR1 SGHTA and CDR2 FQGNSA. Trimming removed 5 bases from V and 3 bases from J, with 17 bases in between. The CDR3 consists of 16 residues. The CDR3 loop reads CASSPMTGSNNQPQHF. DNA of the CDR3: TGTGCCAGCAGCCCGATGACAGGCTCCAACAATCAGCCCCAGCATTTT.

The chain links TRBV12-3 or TRBV12-4 to TRBJ1-2; TRBD1 agrees at 11 bases. The ends lost 3 bases at V and 12 bases at J; junction bases unmatched: 6. The CDR3 is 13 residues long. In nucleotides, the CDR3 is TGTGCCAGCAGTTTGGACAGGGGGCCCTCACACACCTTC. It translates to CASSLDRGPSHTF.

This chain links TRBV5-1 with TRBJ1-4; the D is unclear. The germline V and J ends were trimmed by 2 bases and 1 base, with 6 bases remaining between them. Germline V gene lookup returns CDR1 SGHRS and CDR2 YFSETQ. The CDR3 runs to 14 residues. CDR3 nucleotide sequence: TGCGCCAGCAGCTTCGGGGTAACTAATGAAAAACTGTTTTTT. This sequence encodes CASSFGVTNEKLFF. Drawing the rest from reference TRBV5-1 and TRBJ1-4, the complete variable domain is KAGVTQTPRYLIKTRGQQVTLSCSPISGHRSVSWYQQTPGQGLQFLFEYFSETQRNKGNFPGRFSGRQFSNSRSEMNVSTLELGDSALYLCASSFGVTNEKLFFGSGTQLSVL.

The chain combines TRBV4-2 with TRBJ2-2, with D possibly being TRBD2 (7 bases). The V end was cut by 7 bases, the J end by 7 bases, with 19 bases between. The CDR3 runs 15 residues. Per germline, CDR1 LGHNA and CDR2 YNFKEQ. This chain's CDR3 is CASMGRGRASGELFF. In nucleotides, the CDR3 is TGTGCCAGCATGGGAAGGGGGAGGGCCAGCGGGGAGCTGTTTTTT.

This chain uses TRBV4-3 with TRBJ1-4; D perhaps matches TRBD1 (5 bases). The CDR3 is 17 amino acids. Trimming stripped 6 bases from V and 0 bases from J, with 17 bases between. Germline CDR1 reads LGHNA; CDR2 reads YSLEER. The CDR3 protein is CASSPNPGRTTNEKLFF. DNA of the CDR3: TGCGCCAGCAGTCCAAACCCAGGGAGGACAACTAATGAAAAACTGTTTTTT.

V is TRBV9 and J is TRBJ1-3, with TRBD1 matching over 8 bases. V lost 3 bases to trimming and J lost 4 bases; unmatched junction nucleotides: 9. Germline CDR1 is SGDLS and CDR2 is YYNGEE. CDR3 length: 16 residues. Written as DNA, the CDR3 is TGTGCCAGCAGCGCCCGGACAGGGCCTCTCGGAAACACCATATATTTT. This translates into CASSARTGPLGNTIYF.

This sequence joins TRBV28 and TRBJ1-1; 11 bases align to TRBD1. Germline CDR1 is MDHEN and CDR2 is SYDVKM. CDR3 size: 15 residues. Trimming took 2 bases from V and 4 from J; bases not matched to a gene: 3. CDR3 bases: TGTGCCAGCAGTTTAGCCGGGACAGGGGGCACTGAAGCTTTCTTT. The encoded protein is CASSLAGTGGTEAFF.

The J gene is TRBJ1-1, the V gene TRBV2, with D perhaps TRBD1 (6 bases). Trimming shortened V by 8 bases and J by 4 bases, and 14 bases separated the two germline ends. The germline V gene has CDR1 SNHLY and CDR2 FYNNEI. The CDR3 length is 13 residues. The CDR3 DNA follows: TGTGCCAGCGTTCGACAGGCGCTCACTGAAGCTTTCTTT. Its translation is CASVRQALTEAFF.

Only a few counts were recorded for this clone. The J gene is TRBJ1-5, the V gene TRBV10-1; D gene ambiguous. V was clipped by 5 bases and J by 5 bases, with 7 bases between them. This CDR3 contains 12 residues. The V gene's germline CDR1 is WNHNN and CDR2 SYGVQD (reference sequence). CDR3 DNA sequence: TGCGCCAGCAGTAGTACTGATCAGCCCCAGCATTTT. It yields the protein CASSSTDQPQHF.

This rearrangement joins TRBV11-2 to TRBJ1-2; possible D gene TRBD1, 5 bases. Germline V gene sequence: CDR1 SGHAT, CDR2 FQNNGV. V was shortened by 0 bases and J by 6 bases, with 11 bases between the two germline ends. The CDR3 totals 14 residues. The CDR3 sequence: CASSLDTGDDGYTF. CDR3 DNA: TGTGCCAGCAGCTTAGATACAGGTGATGATGGCTACACCTTC.